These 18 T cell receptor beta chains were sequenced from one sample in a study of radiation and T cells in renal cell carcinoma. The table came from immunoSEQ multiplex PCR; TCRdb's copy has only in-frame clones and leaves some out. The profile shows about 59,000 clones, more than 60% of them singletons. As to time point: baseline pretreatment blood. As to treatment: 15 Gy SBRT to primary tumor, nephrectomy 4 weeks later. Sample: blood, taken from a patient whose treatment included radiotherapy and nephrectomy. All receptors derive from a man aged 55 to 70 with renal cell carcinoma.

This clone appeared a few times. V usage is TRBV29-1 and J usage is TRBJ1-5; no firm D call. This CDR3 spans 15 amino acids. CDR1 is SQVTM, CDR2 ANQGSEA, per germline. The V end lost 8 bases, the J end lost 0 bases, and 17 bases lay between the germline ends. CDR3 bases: TGCAGCCCTTCCTGTGATTCACTTAGCAATCAGCCCCAGCATTTT. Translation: CSPSCDSLSNQPQHF.

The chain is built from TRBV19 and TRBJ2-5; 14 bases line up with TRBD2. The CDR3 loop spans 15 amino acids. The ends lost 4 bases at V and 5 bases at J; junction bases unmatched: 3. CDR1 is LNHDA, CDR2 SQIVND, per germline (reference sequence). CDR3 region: CASSTTSGRGETQYF. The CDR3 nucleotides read TGTGCCAGTAGTACGACTAGCGGGAGGGGGGAGACCCAGTACTTC.

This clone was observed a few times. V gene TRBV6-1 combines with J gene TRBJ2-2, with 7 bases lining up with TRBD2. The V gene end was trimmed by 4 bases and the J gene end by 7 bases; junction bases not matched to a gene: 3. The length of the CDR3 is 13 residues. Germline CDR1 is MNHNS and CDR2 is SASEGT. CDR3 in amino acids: CASSVERDGELFF. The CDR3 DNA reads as TGTGCCAGCAGTGTCGAGCGGGACGGGGAGCTGTTTTTT.

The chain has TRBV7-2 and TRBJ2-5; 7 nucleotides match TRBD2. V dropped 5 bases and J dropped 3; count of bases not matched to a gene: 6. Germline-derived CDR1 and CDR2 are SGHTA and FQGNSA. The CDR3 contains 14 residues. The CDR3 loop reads CASSPGLAEETQYF. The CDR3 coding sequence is TGTGCCAGCAGCCCGGGGCTAGCGGAAGAGACCCAGTACTTC.

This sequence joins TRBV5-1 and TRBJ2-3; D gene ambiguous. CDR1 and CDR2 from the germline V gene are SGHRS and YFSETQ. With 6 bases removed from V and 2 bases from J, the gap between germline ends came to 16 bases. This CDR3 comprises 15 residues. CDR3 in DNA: TGCGCCAGCAAGACGCGGACCGGTGCCACAGATACGCAGTATTTT. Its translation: CASKTRTGATDTQYF. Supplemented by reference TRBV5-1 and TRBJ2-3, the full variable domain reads KAGVTQTPRYLIKTRGQQVTLSCSPISGHRSVSWYQQTPGQGLQFLFEYFSETQRNKGNFPGRFSGRQFSNSRSEMNVSTLELGDSALYLCASKTRTGATDTQYFGPGTRLTVL.

The CDR3 region is CASSSTRMSTDTQYF. CDR3 DNA: TGTGCCAGCAGCTCGACGAGGATGAGCACAGATACGCAGTATTTT. V and J are TRBV7-2 and TRBJ2-3; D is uncertain. With 4 bases removed from V and 0 bases from J, the gap between germline ends came to 11 bases. The CDR3 loop spans 15 amino acids. Germline V CDR1 and CDR2: SGHTA, FQGNSA.

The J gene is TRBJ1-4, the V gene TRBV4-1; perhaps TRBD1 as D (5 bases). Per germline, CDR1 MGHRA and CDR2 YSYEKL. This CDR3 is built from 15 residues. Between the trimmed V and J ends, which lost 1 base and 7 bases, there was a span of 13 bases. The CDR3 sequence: CASSQATPGAEKLFF. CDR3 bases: TGCGCCAGCAGCCAAGCAACCCCTGGGGCTGAAAAACTGTTTTTT.

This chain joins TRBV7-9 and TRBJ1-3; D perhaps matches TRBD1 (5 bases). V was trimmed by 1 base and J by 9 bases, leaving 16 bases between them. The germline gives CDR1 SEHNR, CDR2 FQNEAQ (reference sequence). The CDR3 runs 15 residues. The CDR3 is CASSLVSDLGGTIYF. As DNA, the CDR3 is TGTGCCAGCAGCTTAGTCAGCGACCTGGGGGGCACCATATATTTT. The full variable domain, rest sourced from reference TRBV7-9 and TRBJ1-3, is DTGVSQNPRHKITKRGQNVTFRCDPISEHNRLYWYRQTLGQGPEFLTYFQNEAQLEKSRLLSDRFSAERPKGSFSTLEIQRTEQGDSAMYLCASSLVSDLGGTIYFGEGSWLTVV.

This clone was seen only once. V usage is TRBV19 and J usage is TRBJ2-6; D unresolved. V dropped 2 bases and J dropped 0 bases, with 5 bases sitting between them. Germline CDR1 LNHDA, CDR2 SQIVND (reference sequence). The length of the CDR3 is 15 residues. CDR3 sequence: CASSISASGANVLTF. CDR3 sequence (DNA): TGTGCCAGTAGTATATCAGCCTCTGGGGCCAACGTCCTGACTTTC.

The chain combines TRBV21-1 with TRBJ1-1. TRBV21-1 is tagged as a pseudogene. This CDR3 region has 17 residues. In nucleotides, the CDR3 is TGTGCCAGCAGCAAAGAAGTTCCGGGACGGGGATTCACTGAAGCTTTCTTT. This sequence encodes CASSKEVPGRGFTEAFF.

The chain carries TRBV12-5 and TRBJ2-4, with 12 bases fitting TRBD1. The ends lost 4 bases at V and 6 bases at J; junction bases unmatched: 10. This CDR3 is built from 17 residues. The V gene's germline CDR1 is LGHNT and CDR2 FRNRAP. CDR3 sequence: CASGYGTGGADINIQYF. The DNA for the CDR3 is TGTGCTAGTGGTTACGGGACAGGGGGCGCAGATATAAACATTCAGTACTTC.

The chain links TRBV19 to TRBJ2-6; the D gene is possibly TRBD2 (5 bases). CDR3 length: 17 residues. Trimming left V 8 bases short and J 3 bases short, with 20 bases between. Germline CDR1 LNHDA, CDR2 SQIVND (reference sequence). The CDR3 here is CASLLPGSRGGANVLTF. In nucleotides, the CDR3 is TGTGCCAGTCTCCTCCCGGGGTCGCGAGGTGGGGCCAACGTCCTGACTTTC.

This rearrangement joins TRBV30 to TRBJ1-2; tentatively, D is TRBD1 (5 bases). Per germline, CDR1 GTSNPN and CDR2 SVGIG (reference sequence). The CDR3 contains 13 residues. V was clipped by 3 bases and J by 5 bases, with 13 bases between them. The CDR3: CAWSDQGIYGYTF. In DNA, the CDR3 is TGTGCCTGGAGCGATCAGGGCATTTATGGCTACACCTTC. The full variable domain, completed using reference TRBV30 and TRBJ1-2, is SQTIHQWPATLVQPVGSPLSLECTVEGTSNPNLYWYRQAAGRGLQLLFYSVGIGQISSEVPQNLSASRPQDRQFILSSKKLLLSDSGFYLCAWSDQGIYGYTFGSGTRLTVV.

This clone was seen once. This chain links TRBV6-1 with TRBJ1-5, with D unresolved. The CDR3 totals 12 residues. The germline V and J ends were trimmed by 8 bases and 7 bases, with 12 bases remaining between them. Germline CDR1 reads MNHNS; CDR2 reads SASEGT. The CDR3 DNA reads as TGTGCCAGCCGTGTCGGGGAACAGCCCCAGCATTTT. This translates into CASRVGEQPQHF.

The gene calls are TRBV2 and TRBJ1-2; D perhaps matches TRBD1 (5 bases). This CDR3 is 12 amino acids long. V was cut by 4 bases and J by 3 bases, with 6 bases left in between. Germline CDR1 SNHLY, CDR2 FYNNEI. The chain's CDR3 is CASSVGHYGYTF. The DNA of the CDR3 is TGTGCCAGCAGTGTGGGACACTATGGCTACACCTTC.

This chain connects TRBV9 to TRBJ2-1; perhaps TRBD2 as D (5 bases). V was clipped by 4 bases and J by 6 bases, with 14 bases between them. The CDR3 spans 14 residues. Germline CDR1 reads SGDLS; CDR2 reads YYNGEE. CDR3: CASSPKLEANEQFF. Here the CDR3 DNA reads TGTGCCAGCAGCCCCAAACTAGAAGCCAATGAGCAGTTCTTC.

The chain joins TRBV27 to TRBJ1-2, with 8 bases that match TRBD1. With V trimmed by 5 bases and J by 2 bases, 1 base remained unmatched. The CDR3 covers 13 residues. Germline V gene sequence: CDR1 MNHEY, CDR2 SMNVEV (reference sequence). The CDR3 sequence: CASSRQGNYGYTF. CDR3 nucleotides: TGTGCCAGCAGTAGACAGGGGAACTATGGCTACACCTTC.

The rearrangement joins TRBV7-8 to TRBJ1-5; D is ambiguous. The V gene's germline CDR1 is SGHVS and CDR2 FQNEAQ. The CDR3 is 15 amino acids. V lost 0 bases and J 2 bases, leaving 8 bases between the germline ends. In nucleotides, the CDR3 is TGTGCCAGCAGCTTAGCTCCAGTTGGCAATCAGCCCCAGCATTTT. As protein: CASSLAPVGNQPQHF.